Listed below are T cell receptor beta chains from one sample, sequenced in a study of siplizumab effects on memory and regulatory T cells. The repertoire was sequenced with immunoSEQ multiplex PCR; TCRdb's copy has only in-frame clones and lacks some. The repertoire has under 140,000 clones, around nine tenths of them found once; the top ten carry approximately 1.2%. Sequences were obtained from CD4+ T cells sorted from blood. The receptors were sampled from a human donor in good health. The CDR3 runs from the conserved cysteine through the conserved F or W. A D gene is named only where the DNA matches it firmly. For some rows the clone size is stated as once, few or many, or as a class when expanded; others skip it.

>TRBJ1-2|NA|TRBV18|NA
CASSPVKGSDGYTF
TGTGCCAGCTCACCAGTGAAGGGATCGGATGGCTACACCTTC
>TRBJ1-6|NA|TRBV18|NA
CASSTLSADLHF
TGTGCCAGCTCAACACTATCCGCTGACCTCCACTTT
>TRBJ2-5|NA|TRBV5-4|NA
CASSLLAAPETQYF
TGTGCCAGCAGCTTACTGGCGGCCCCAGAGACCCAGTACTTC
>TRBJ2-5|NA|TRBV7-2|TRBD2
CASSPPGLDKTQYF
TGTGCCAGCAGCCCACCGGGACTAGACAAGACCCAGTACTTC
>TRBJ1-5|NA|TRBV18|NA
CASSPGRNQPQHF
TGTGCCAGCTCACCTGGGCGCAATCAGCCCCAGCATTTT
>TRBJ1-5|NA|TRBV6-5|NA
CASSYSIEGNQPQHF
TGTGCCAGCAGTTACTCGATCGAGGGCAATCAGCCCCAGCATTTT
>TRBJ2-1|NA|TRBV18|NA
CASSLGSSLSPNEQFF
TGTGCCAGCTCACTTGGTAGTAGCCTGAGCCCGAATGAGCAGTTCTTC
>TRBJ1-5|NA|TRBV6-5|NA
CASRTSGNSNQPQHF
TGTGCCAGCAGGACGTCGGGGAATAGCAATCAGCCCCAGCATTTT
>TRBJ2-3|NA|TRBV6-5|NA
CASSYSTHVKLRYF
TGTGCCAGCAGTTACTCGACTCATGTTAAACTACGGTATTTT
>TRBJ1-3|NA|TRBV2|NA
CASRIGQFFSGNTIYF
TGTGCCAGCAGGATAGGACAGTTTTTCTCTGGAAACACCATATATTTT
>TRBJ1-5|NA|TRBV6-1|TRBD1
CASSVTGVTNQPQHF
TGTGCCAGCAGTGTGACAGGGGTAACAAATCAGCCCCAGCATTTT
>TRBJ2-2|NA|TRBV11-3|NA
CASSWGADPGELFF
TGTGCCAGCAGCTGGGGAGCGGACCCCGGGGAGCTGTTTTTT
>TRBJ2-3|NA|TRBV11-2|TRBD2
CASSLGGGPPDTQYF
TGTGCCAGCAGCTTAGGCGGGGGGCCCCCAGATACGCAGTATTTT
>TRBJ1-3|NA|TRBV11-2|TRBD1
CASSYTRGPGNTIYF
TGTGCCAGCAGCTACACCAGGGGGCCGGGAAACACCATATATTTT
>TRBJ2-5|NA|TRBV5-1|NA
CASSPEPLPLGTQYF
TGCGCCAGCAGCCCGGAACCTCTTCCCTTAGGGACCCAGTACTTC
>TRBJ2-7|NA|TRBV6-5|TRBD2
CASNSGRAANEQYF
TGTGCCAGCAACAGCGGGAGGGCCGCCAACGAGCAGTACTTC
>TRBJ2-7|NA|TRBV25-1|TRBD1
CASSDPGTVQSEQYF
TGTGCCAGCAGTGACCCTGGGACAGTACAGTCCGAGCAGTACTTC
>TRBJ2-5|NA|TRBV7-9|TRBD2
CASSPGGPSVETQYF
TGTGCCAGCAGCCCGGGGGGACCTTCGGTAGAGACCCAGTACTTC
>TRBJ2-2|NA|TRBV7-3|NA
CASSPRLSPGTGELFF
TGTGCCAGCAGCCCCCGGTTATCCCCCGGCACCGGGGAGCTGTTTTTT
>TRBJ1-3|NA|TRBV2|TRBD1
CASTYDRGSSGNTIYF
TGTGCCAGCACCTACGACAGGGGGAGCTCTGGAAACACCATATATTTT
>TRBJ2-7|NA|TRBV5-6|NA
CASSLVGRGAFYEQYF
TGTGCCAGCAGCTTGGTAGGCAGGGGGGCTTTCTACGAGCAGTACTTC
>TRBJ1-5|NA|TRBV10-2|NA
CASSEGGTRGPQHF
TGCGCCAGCAGTGAAGGCGGGACCCGAGGGCCCCAGCATTTT
>TRBJ1-2|few|TRBV10-3|NA
CAISEPTGANYGYTF
TGTGCCATCAGTGAGCCGACGGGGGCTAACTATGGCTACACCTTC
>TRBJ2-3|NA|TRBV7-7|NA
CASSEQGRGTDTQYF
TGTGCCAGCAGCGAACAGGGGCGGGGGACAGATACGCAGTATTTT
>TRBJ2-2|NA|TRBV18|NA
CASSSRQDNTGELFF
TGTGCCAGCTCTTCCCGACAGGATAATACCGGGGAGCTGTTTTTT
>TRBJ1-1|NA|TRBV10-3|NA
CAIKVQGNTEAFF
TGTGCCATCAAGGTCCAGGGAAACACTGAAGCTTTCTTT
>TRBJ1-1|NA|TRBV15|NA
CATSSKRNTEAFF
TGTGCCACCAGCAGCAAGAGGAACACTGAAGCTTTCTTT
>TRBJ2-1|NA|TRBV6-4|TRBD1
CASSEGQGADEQFF
TGTGCCAGCAGTGAGGGACAGGGGGCGGATGAGCAGTTCTTC
>TRBJ2-7|NA|TRBV27|TRBD1
CASSLRTGYEQYF
TGTGCCAGCAGCTTACGGACAGGCTACGAGCAGTACTTC
>TRBJ1-5|once|TRBV7-9|TRBD1
CASSLETGPVQPQHF
TGTGCCAGCAGCTTAGAGACAGGGCCGGTGCAGCCCCAGCATTTT
>TRBJ1-2|NA|TRBV18|TRBD1
CASSPTGQGANYGYTF
TGTGCCAGCTCACCGACAGGACAGGGAGCTAACTATGGCTACACCTTC
>TRBJ1-2|NA|TRBV18|NA
CASSPALAGNYGYTF
TGTGCCAGCTCGCCTGCCCTAGCAGGGAACTATGGCTACACCTTC
>TRBJ2-1|NA|TRBV4-1|NA
CASSQIGLVTYNEQFF
TGCGCCAGCAGCCAAATTGGACTCGTCACCTACAATGAGCAGTTCTTC
>TRBJ2-7|NA|TRBV4-1|NA
CASSQGEGAYEQYF
TGCGCCAGCAGCCAGGGGGAGGGGGCCTACGAGCAGTACTTC
>TRBJ1-5|NA|TRBV18|TRBD1
CASSPTGGADQPQHF
TGTGCCAGCTCACCAACAGGGGGCGCAGATCAGCCCCAGCATTTT
>TRBJ1-6|NA|TRBV15|NA
CATSRGDYGSPLHF
TGTGCCACCAGCAGAGGGGACTACGGTTCACCCCTCCACTTT
>TRBJ1-1|NA|TRBV30|NA
CARSVQYPNTEAFF
TGTGCCCGCTCGGTCCAATATCCGAACACTGAAGCTTTCTTT
>TRBJ1-6|NA|TRBV14|NA
CASSQAGRYSPLHF
TGTGCCAGCAGCCAAGCTGGCCGTTATTCACCCCTCCACTTT
>TRBJ2-5|NA|TRBV30|TRBD1
CAWSRDRGGWETQYF
TGTGCCTGGAGTCGGGACAGGGGCGGTTGGGAGACCCAGTACTTC
>TRBJ1-2|NA|TRBV19|NA
CASTPRTANYGYTF
TGTGCCAGTACTCCCCGAACAGCAAACTATGGCTACACCTTC
>TRBJ2-7|NA|TRBV6-6|NA
CASSYETGYEQYF
TGTGCCAGCAGTTACGAGACGGGATACGAGCAGTACTTC
>TRBJ2-7|NA|TRBV6-5|TRBD1
CASSQTGGLYEQYF
TGTGCCAGCAGTCAGACAGGGGGACTCTACGAGCAGTACTTC